A selection of T cell receptor beta chains follows, all from one sample in a study of CD8 T cells in ankylosing spondylitis. One entry per CDR3 protein, called by TCRdb with MiXCR from the 5' RACE reads. The sample shows roughly 180,000 distinct CDR3 sequences, roughly 10% of them seen only once. The sequenced sample consisted of blood, either unsorted or a sorted T cell fraction (not recorded which). The receptors come from a female donor with ankylosing spondylitis or in good health (not recorded which). CDR3s include the opening cysteine and the closing phenylalanine or tryptophan. The order of the fields is clone size, D gene, J gene, V gene, CDR3 DNA, CDR3 protein. The D gene is left open where the match is weak. Clone size is given for some rows only: seen once, a few or many times, or a class if the clone is expanded.

size: many
D: TRBD2
J: TRBJ2-1
V: TRBV29-1
DNA: TGCAGCGTTGTGGGACTAGCGGGATTTGGGTATGAGCAGTTCTTC
CDR3: CSVVGLAGFGYEQFF

size: many
D: TRBD1
J: TRBJ1-2
V: TRBV27
DNA: TGTGCCAGCAGTGCGACAGGGGTGATCTATGGCTACACCTTC
CDR3: CASSATGVIYGYTF

size: few
D: -
J: TRBJ2-1
V: TRBV7-6
DNA: TGTGCCAGCAGCTTTAACCCCTCCTACAATGAGCAGTTCTTC
CDR3: CASSFNPSYNEQFF

size: few
D: -
J: TRBJ2-6
V: TRBV12-3/TRBV12-4
DNA: TGTGCCAGCAGTTTAGGAGGGGAAGGGGCCAACGTCCTGACTTTC
CDR3: CASSLGGEGANVLTF

size: many
D: TRBD1
J: TRBJ1-6
V: TRBV10-3
DNA: TGTGCCATCAGCCCCGGGACAGCCGATTATAATTCACCCCTCCACTTT
CDR3: CAISPGTADYNSPLHF

size: -
D: TRBD1
J: TRBJ2-3
V: TRBV19
DNA: TGTGGCCCGAGGGACAGAGTCACAGATACGCAGTATTTT
CDR3: CGPRDRVTDTQYF

size: few
D: TRBD2
J: TRBJ2-7
V: TRBV20-1
DNA: TGCAGTGCTAGACGACTAGCGGGAGGATCCTACGAGCAGTACTTC
CDR3: CSARRLAGGSYEQYF

size: few
D: -
J: TRBJ1-1
V: TRBV4-3
DNA: TGCGCCAGCAGCCAAGAGTGGGGCCTGGGGCGGGCTGAAGCTTTCTTT
CDR3: CASSQEWGLGRAEAFF

size: many
D: -
J: TRBJ2-1
V: TRBV4-3
DNA: TGCGCCAGCAGCCAAGAAGGTACGGCTTACAATGAGCAGTTCTTC
CDR3: CASSQEGTAYNEQFF

size: many
D: -
J: TRBJ1-3
V: TRBV7-2
DNA: TGTGCCAGCAGTTGGTCCAATGGAAACACCATATATTTT
CDR3: CASSWSNGNTIYF

size: few
D: -
J: TRBJ1-5
V: TRBV2
DNA: TGTGCCAGCGTAAGGGGCCGCGGCAATCAGCCCCAGCATTTT
CDR3: CASVRGRGNQPQHF

size: many
D: -
J: TRBJ1-1
V: TRBV7-9
DNA: TGTGCCAGCAGCTCCATGAGGGGGGCCCACACTGAAGCTTTCTTT
CDR3: CASSSMRGAHTEAFF

size: -
D: -
J: TRBJ2-7
V: TRBV27
DNA: TGTGCCACCCAGGGTGGATTTGGCGAGCAGTACTTC
CDR3: CATQGGFGEQYF

size: many
D: TRBD1
J: TRBJ2-2
V: TRBV2
DNA: TGTGCCACCCTCTACAGGGGACCCGGGGAGCTGTTTTTT
CDR3: CATLYRGPGELFF

size: -
D: -
J: TRBJ1-5
V: TRBV4-1
DNA: TGCGCCAGCAGTCGGGACCTCTATCAGCCCCAGCATTTT
CDR3: CASSRDLYQPQHF

size: -
D: TRBD1
J: TRBJ1-1
V: TRBV6-5
DNA: TGTGCCAGCAGTTCCGACAGGGGGAGATTTACTGAAGCTTTCTTT
CDR3: CASSSDRGRFTEAFF

size: few
D: -
J: TRBJ2-3
V: TRBV7-7
DNA: TGTGCCAGCAGCTTAGATGAAACAACAGATACGCAGTATTTT
CDR3: CASSLDETTDTQYF

size: -
D: -
J: TRBJ2-7
V: TRBV7-2
DNA: TGTGCCAGCAGCCCTCCCCGAGGTTCTTCCTACGAGCAGTACTTC
CDR3: CASSPPRGSSYEQYF

size: few
D: -
J: TRBJ2-3
V: TRBV5-5
DNA: TGTGCCAGCAGCTTCTGGTCAAGGGGCACAGATACGCAGTATTTT
CDR3: CASSFWSRGTDTQYF

size: -
D: -
J: TRBJ1-1
V: TRBV6-5
DNA: TGTGCCAGCAGTTACTCAGCGGGGGCCGGCACTGAAGCTTTCTTT
CDR3: CASSYSAGAGTEAFF

size: -
D: TRBD2
J: TRBJ2-1
V: TRBV20-1
DNA: TGCAGTGCTAGATGGGGGGGGACCGGGACTAGCGGGGCGGGTTCCTACAATGAGCAGTTCTTC
CDR3: CSARWGGTGTSGAGSYNEQFF

size: -
D: TRBD2
J: TRBJ2-1
V: TRBV4-3
DNA: TGCGCCAGCAGCCAAGGAAGGCGGGAGCGGAATGAGCAGTTCTTC
CDR3: CASSQGRRERNEQFF

size: few
D: -
J: TRBJ1-2
V: TRBV12-3/TRBV12-4
DNA: TGTGCCAGCAGTAACGTACGGTATGGCTACACCTTC
CDR3: CASSNVRYGYTF

size: -
D: -
J: TRBJ1-1
V: TRBV6-2/TRBV6-3
DNA: TGTGCCAGCAGTTACGGGGGACAAAACACTGAAGCTTTCTTT
CDR3: CASSYGGQNTEAFF

size: many
D: TRBD2
J: TRBJ2-7
V: TRBV12-3/TRBV12-4
DNA: TGTGCCAGCAGTTTCGGGACTAGCTACGAGCAGTACTTC
CDR3: CASSFGTSYEQYF

size: few
D: -
J: TRBJ1-2
V: TRBV11-2
DNA: TGTGCCAGCAGCTTAGACCGAGGGGAGGGCTACACCTTC
CDR3: CASSLDRGEGYTF

size: -
D: -
J: TRBJ2-1
V: TRBV19
DNA: TGTGCCAGTAGTGATCTACAGGGTCCATACAATGAGCAGTTCTTC
CDR3: CASSDLQGPYNEQFF

size: few
D: -
J: TRBJ1-2
V: TRBV11-1
DNA: TGTGCCAGCAGCCCCAAAGGGGGTACGCCAGCCTCTAACTATGGCTACACCTTC
CDR3: CASSPKGGTPASNYGYTF

size: -
D: -
J: TRBJ2-2
V: TRBV27
DNA: TGTGCCAGCAGTTTATCGTTAGGGGCCGGGGAGCTGTTTTTT
CDR3: CASSLSLGAGELFF

size: few
D: -
J: TRBJ2-5
V: TRBV27
DNA: TGTGCCAGCAGTCGACAGGCAGGCCAAGAGACCCAGTACTTC
CDR3: CASSRQAGQETQYF

size: few
D: -
J: TRBJ2-5
V: TRBV9
DNA: TGTGCCAGCAGCGCCTACCAAGAGACCCAGTACTTC
CDR3: CASSAYQETQYF

size: few
D: TRBD1
J: TRBJ2-7
V: TRBV29-1
DNA: TGCAGCGTCATGACAGGGAGTTCCTACGAGCAGTACTTC
CDR3: CSVMTGSSYEQYF

size: many
D: TRBD1
J: TRBJ1-5
V: TRBV12-3/TRBV12-4
DNA: TGTGCCAGCAGTGATCAGACAGGGGTAATAAATCAGCCCCAGCATTTT
CDR3: CASSDQTGVINQPQHF

size: few
D: TRBD2
J: TRBJ2-7
V: TRBV9
DNA: TGTGCCAGCAGCGTCGGACTAGGGCACGAGCAGTACTTC
CDR3: CASSVGLGHEQYF

size: -
D: -
J: TRBJ2-1
V: TRBV5-2
DNA: TGTGCCAGCAACAACAGATGGCAGGGGGCGCGGAATGAGCAGTTCTTC
CDR3: CASNNRWQGARNEQFF

size: -
D: -
J: TRBJ2-7
V: TRBV6-2/TRBV6-3
DNA: TGTGCCAGCAGGTCGGACGCGGCCCACTACGAGCAGTACTTC
CDR3: CASRSDAAHYEQYF

size: many
D: -
J: TRBJ2-2
V: TRBV29-1
DNA: TGCAGCGTTGAATCGGACTTCAGCACCGGGGAGCTGTTTTTT
CDR3: CSVESDFSTGELFF

size: many
D: -
J: TRBJ2-2
V: TRBV29-1
DNA: TGCAGCGTTGAAGGGGGCCCCGGGGAGCTGTTTTTT
CDR3: CSVEGGPGELFF

size: many
D: -
J: TRBJ2-1
V: TRBV6-2/TRBV6-3
DNA: TGTGCCAGCAGTCCCCCGGGCAATGAGCAGTTCTTC
CDR3: CASSPPGNEQFF

size: -
D: TRBD2
J: TRBJ2-1
V: TRBV7-6
DNA: TGTGCCAGCAGCTTAGAACTAGCGGGTCGCTCCTACAATGAGCAGTTCTTC
CDR3: CASSLELAGRSYNEQFF

size: -
D: TRBD1
J: TRBJ2-7
V: TRBV25-1
DNA: TGTGCCAGCAGCGGGACAGGGGTAGCCTACGAGCAGTACTTC
CDR3: CASSGTGVAYEQYF

size: many
D: -
J: TRBJ2-3
V: TRBV9
DNA: TGTGCCAGCAGCGACGATAAGGGAGTGGGGAACACAGATACGCAGTATTTT
CDR3: CASSDDKGVGNTDTQYF

size: -
D: -
J: TRBJ2-7
V: TRBV7-8
DNA: TGTGCCAGCAGCTTAGGGGCCCCCCGCGAGCAGTACTTC
CDR3: CASSLGAPREQYF

size: few
D: -
J: TRBJ2-1
V: TRBV28
DNA: TGTGCCAGCAGTCCCCTTAAGGGGTCCTACAATGAGCAGTTCTTC
CDR3: CASSPLKGSYNEQFF

size: -
D: -
J: TRBJ2-5
V: TRBV10-3
DNA: TGTGCCATCAGTGAGTCCCGAGTGAAGGAGGTCCAAGAGACCCAGTACTTC
CDR3: CAISESRVKEVQETQYF